These 27 T cell receptor beta chains share one sample of origin, sequenced in a study of T cells in Graves' hyperthyroidism and ophthalmopathy (dated by TCRdb to between 2018 and 2021). Library method: multiplex PCR. The sample was run on an Illumina HiSeq 2000. TCR beta CDR3 regions were amplified from RNA transcripts. The TCR CDR3 was subjected to a first round of RT-PCR using the HTBI primer set and the Qiagen OneStep RT-PCR kit. Clones were called with MiXCR by TCRdb after fastp trimmed the public reads at Q25, and only in-frame beta chains were retained. Records with the same CDR3 protein are collapsed into one entry carrying the most frequent genes and DNA. For this sample there are roughly 500,000 distinct CDR3 sequences; just over 45% appear just once. The leading ten clones occupy roughly 19% of the sample. The sample was peripheral blood or thyroid tissue (not recorded which). The receptor set was obtained from an adult woman with Graves' disease, either hyperthyroidism or ophthalmopathy (not recorded which).

The chain joins TRBV7-8 to TRBJ1-2; 8 nucleotides align to TRBD1. The V segment lost 4 bases and the J segment 12 bases; nucleotides outside the gene matches: 16. The CDR3 is 15 amino acids. From germline, CDR1 is SGHVS and CDR2 FQNEAQ. The CDR3 DNA sequence: TGTGCCAGCAGCTCACGACAGGGGACGACAGGCTACCACACCTTC. It specifies CASSSRQGTTGYHTF.

This clonotype was counted a single time. This could be a read error, since a much larger clone is one nucleotide away. The V call is TRBV4-1, the J call TRBJ2-2; possibly TRBD1 or TRBD2 for D (5 bases each). Trimming removed 1 base from V and 6 bases from J, with 15 bases in between. Germline lookup yields CDR1 MGHRA and CDR2 YSYEKL. The CDR3 spans 16 residues. In DNA form, the CDR3 reads TGCGCCAGCAGCCAAGGGGTCGGGAAGGGGCCCGGGGAGCTGTTTTTT. Translating it yields CASSQGVGKGPGELFF.

This clonotype was picked up many times. The chain combines TRBV28 with TRBJ2-7; 9 nucleotides line up with TRBD2. With V trimmed by 6 bases and J by 2 bases, 5 bases remained unmatched. The CDR3 length is 14 residues. Germline assignment: CDR1 MDHEN and CDR2 SYDVKM. The CDR3 spells CASSTSGRTYEQYF. CDR3 coding DNA: TGTGCCAGCAGCACTAGCGGGCGGACCTACGAGCAGTACTTC.

Ten or more counts support this clonotype. The chain is built from TRBV7-9 and TRBJ1-4, with D hard to call. The CDR3 sequence is 14 residues long. The germline gives CDR1 SEHNR, CDR2 FQNEAQ (reference sequence). Trimming took off 4 bases at V and 13 bases at J, with 19 bases between the two ends. The CDR3 reads CASSSDMGLVVLFF. Here the CDR3 DNA reads TGTGCCAGCAGCTCCGACATGGGTTTGGTTGTACTGTTTTTT.

J is TRBJ1-5 and V is TRBV5-1; TRBD1 aligns across 7 bases. J gave up 3 bases and V 4 bases, and 10 bases lay outside the gene matches. CDR1 SGHRS and CDR2 YFSETQ come from the germline V gene. The CDR3 is made up of 16 amino acids. CDR3 sequence reads: CASSERPGTANQPQHF. The CDR3 DNA sequence: TGCGCCAGCAGCGAACGCCCGGGGACAGCCAATCAGCCCCAGCATTTT.

The chain is built from TRBV20-1 and TRBJ2-5; the D gene is possibly TRBD2 (5 bases). CDR1 is DFQATT and CDR2 is SNEGSKA in the germline V gene (reference sequence). The CDR3 loop spans 12 amino acids. CDR3 DNA: TGCAGCCCCTTTGAGGGACAAGAGACCCAGTACTTC. Protein: CSPFEGQETQYF.

The chain has TRBV28 and TRBJ1-2, with D hard to call. The CDR3 loop spans 14 amino acids. V was cut by 8 bases and J by 7 bases, with 20 bases left in between. Germline V CDR1 and CDR2: MDHEN, SYDVKM. The CDR3 DNA follows: TGTGCCAGCTATCATCCGGGCCCCGCTGGTGGCTACACCTTC. This codes for CASYHPGPAGGYTF.

This clonotype was detected many times. The rearrangement joins TRBV7-9 to TRBJ2-5, with 10 positions matching TRBD2. CDR3 length: 15 amino acids. CDR1 and CDR2 (germline): SEHNR, FQNEAQ (reference sequence). The trim removed 5 bases at V and 4 bases at J, leaving 7 bases unmatched. CDR3 DNA sequence: TGTGCCAGCAGCACCGAGCGGGAGGGGGGAGAGACCCAGTACTTC. Its translation: CASSTEREGGETQYF.

The chain joins TRBV15 to TRBJ2-3; 11 bases align to TRBD2. CDR1 and CDR2 from the germline V gene are LNHNV and YYDKDF (reference sequence). J lost 4 bases, V lost 1 base, and 4 bases had no gene match. The CDR3 contains 16 residues. CDR3 nucleotide sequence: TGTGCCACCAGCAGAGGGACTAGCGGGTCAGCAGATACGCAGTATTTT. Its translation is CATSRGTSGSADTQYF.

This clonotype appeared once. This chain connects TRBV2 to TRBJ2-1; possibly TRBD2 for D (7 bases). Germline V CDR1 and CDR2: SNHLY, FYNNEI. The CDR3 runs 17 residues. Trimming cost V 6 bases and J 5 bases, with 23 bases left between them. The CDR3 loop is CASSLGGPSQTDNEQFF. In nucleotides, the CDR3 is TGTGCCAGCAGCCTCGGGGGGCCCTCTCAAACCGACAATGAGCAGTTCTTC.

This clonotype was seen a handful of times. V gene TRBV7-9 combines with J gene TRBJ2-5; the match to TRBD2 covers 7 bases. Germline-derived CDR1 and CDR2 are SEHNR and FQNEAQ (reference sequence). V shed 2 bases, J shed 2 bases, and the junction held 5 bases outside the gene matches. This CDR3 is 15 amino acids long. In DNA form, the CDR3 reads TGTGCCAGCAGCTTATTCCCGCGGGGGCAAGAGACCCAGTACTTC. Protein: CASSLFPRGQETQYF.

J is TRBJ2-1 and V is TRBV5-1, with TRBD1 matching over 7 bases. V dropped 2 bases and J dropped 2; count of bases not matched to a gene: 4. Germline-derived CDR1 and CDR2 are SGHRS and YFSETQ. This CDR3 region has 15 residues. In DNA, the CDR3 is TGCGCCAGCAGCTTCGGGACAGAACCCTACAATGAGCAGTTCTTC. Encoded protein: CASSFGTEPYNEQFF.

This chain connects TRBV7-2 to TRBJ2-2; perhaps D is TRBD1 or TRBD2 (5 bases each). V lost 1 base and J 7 bases, leaving 10 bases between the germline ends. Germline values: CDR1 SGHTA, CDR2 FQGNSA. The CDR3 runs to 14 residues. This chain's CDR3 is CASSLGGRGGELFF. The CDR3 DNA sequence: TGTGCCAGCAGCTTAGGGGGACGAGGCGGGGAGCTGTTTTTT. Full variable domain (remainder filled in from reference TRBV7-2 and TRBJ2-2): GAGVSQSPSNKVTEKGKDVELRCDPISGHTALYWYRQSLGQGLEFLIYFQGNSAPDKSGLPSDRFSAERTGGSVSTLTIQRTQQEDSAVYLCASSLGGRGGELFFGEGSRLTVL.

The chain couples TRBV6-1 to TRBJ2-2; TRBD1 is a possible D gene (6 bases). The germline V and J ends were trimmed by 9 bases and 13 bases, with 9 bases remaining between them. The CDR3 is 9 amino acids. CDR1 is MNHNS and CDR2 is SASEGT in the germline V gene. CDR3 residues: CASPRGLFF. Written as DNA, the CDR3 is TGTGCCAGTCCCAGGGGGCTGTTTTTT.

The chain employs TRBV5-6 and TRBJ1-1; D gene uncertain. V lost 5 bases and J 4 bases, leaving 12 bases between the germline ends. The CDR3 loop spans 13 amino acids. Germline V lookup: CDR1 SGHDT, CDR2 YYEEEE. The CDR3 DNA is TGTGCCAGCAGGGACTCTCCGGCCACTGAAGCTTTCTTT. The encoded protein is CASRDSPATEAFF.

The J gene is TRBJ2-5, the V gene TRBV20-1, with D possibly being TRBD2 (5 bases). CDR3 size: 14 residues. Trimming stripped 4 bases from V and 4 bases from J, with 16 bases between. CDR1 is DFQATT and CDR2 is SNEGSKA in the germline V gene (reference sequence). The CDR3 DNA follows: TGCAGTGCTACCGACCGGGGAGTAGGAGAGACCCAGTACTTC. Translation gives CSATDRGVGETQYF.

V gene TRBV10-3 combines with J gene TRBJ1-5; 7 nucleotides match TRBD1. The germline CDR1 and CDR2 sequences are ENHRY and SYGVKD. The CDR3 contains 15 residues. V shed 6 bases, J shed 5 bases, and the junction held 10 bases outside the gene matches. For the CDR3, the DNA is TGTGCCATCAGACCCGGGACAGAAAATTATCAGCCCCAGCATTTT. It yields the protein CAIRPGTENYQPQHF.

This sequence joins TRBV15 and TRBJ1-2; no firm D call. CDR3 length: 12 amino acids. The germline V gene encodes CDR1 LNHNV and CDR2 YYDKDF (reference sequence). Trimming took 0 bases from V and 7 from J, leaving 6 bases between them. This chain's CDR3 is CATSRDVGGYTF. The CDR3 region has the DNA TGTGCCACCAGCAGAGATGTGGGTGGCTACACCTTC.

The V call is TRBV10-3, the J call TRBJ1-1; possibly TRBD1 for D (5 bases). V lost 0 bases and J lost 11, with 19 bases in between. Germline V gene data show CDR1 as ENHRY and CDR2 as SYGVKD. The CDR3 has 15 amino acids. The CDR3 here is CAISESVRVRVRAFF. CDR3 in DNA: TGTGCCATCAGTGAGTCCGTCAGGGTACGCGTGCGGGCTTTCTTT.

This clonotype was counted many times. The rearrangement uses TRBV20-1 and TRBJ2-7; 12 bases map to TRBD2. CDR1 is DFQATT, CDR2 SNEGSKA, per germline (reference sequence). The trim removed 5 bases at V and 0 bases at J, leaving 8 bases unmatched. The CDR3 loop spans 16 amino acids. CDR3 residues: CSAYGTSGQSSYEQYF. The DNA for the CDR3 is TGCAGTGCTTACGGGACTAGCGGGCAGAGCTCCTACGAGCAGTACTTC.

This clonotype was seen many times. The chain recombines TRBV2 with TRBJ2-5, with 8 bases matching TRBD1. Germline CDR1 SNHLY, CDR2 FYNNEI. The CDR3 spans 14 residues. V lost 7 bases and J lost 5; bases outside the gene matches: 9. For the CDR3, the DNA is TGTGCCAGCATTGGACAGGGCGGGTCGGAGACCCAGTACTTC. Translated: CASIGQGGSETQYF.

The V and J genes are TRBV7-8 and TRBJ2-5; 11 bases line up with TRBD2. The V gene's germline CDR1 is SGHVS and CDR2 FQNEAQ. The CDR3 is 16 amino acids. V lost 5 bases, J lost 5 bases, and 10 bases stayed unmatched. The chain's CDR3 is CASSSSGGGSRETQYF. The CDR3, as DNA: TGTGCCAGCAGCAGTAGCGGGGGGGGCTCAAGGGAGACCCAGTACTTC.

The chain uses TRBV29-1 and TRBJ1-2; 7 positions match TRBD1. Germline V lookup: CDR1 SQVTM, CDR2 ANQGSEA. With V trimmed by 3 bases and J by 3 bases, 19 bases remained unmatched. The CDR3 has 18 residues. The CDR3 DNA sequence: TGCAGCGTTGATACGATGGCGGGACAGCCCGTTGGGGACTATGGCTACACCTTC. It codes for CSVDTMAGQPVGDYGYTF.

For this clonotype: The DNA is omitted, as the CDR3 cannot be located on it reliably, and the CDR3 follows TCRdb's listing. The chain carries TRBV7-2 and TRBJ1-6; the listed D gene, TRBD1, was not tested against the DNA. Termini included, the CDR3 measures 18 amino acids. CDR1 SGHTA and CDR2 FQGNSA come from the germline V gene. CDR3 in amino acids: CASSYICSARTANSPLHF.

This chain connects TRBV7-9 to TRBJ2-6; D not resolved. The CDR3 contains 17 residues. CDR1 is SEHNR, CDR2 FQNEAQ, per germline (reference sequence). V was clipped by 0 bases and J by 4 bases, with 13 bases between them. The CDR3 bases are TGTGCCAGCAGCTTAGCGGCGCGGCGGACCGGGGCCAACGTCCTGACTTTC. This codes for CASSLAARRTGANVLTF.

This clonotype was counted ten times or more. The chain employs TRBV7-9 and TRBJ1-2; D is perhaps TRBD1 (5 bases). CDR1 is SEHNR and CDR2 is FQNEAQ in the germline V gene (reference sequence). V lost 8 bases and J 0 bases, leaving 16 bases between the germline ends. The CDR3 length is 15 residues. CDR3 sequence (DNA): TGTGCCAGCCTGACCGACAGCTCCTCTAACTATGGCTACACCTTC. Its translation: CASLTDSSSNYGYTF.

This clonotype was counted many times. The rearrangement uses TRBV20-1 and TRBJ1-4; 9 nucleotides line up with TRBD1. J lost 5 bases, V lost 5 bases, and 3 bases had no gene match. This CDR3 is 13 amino acids long. Germline V lookup: CDR1 DFQATT, CDR2 SNEGSKA (reference sequence). CDR3 DNA: TGCAGTGCTCGCGGGACAGGGAATGAAAAACTGTTTTTT. Encoded protein: CSARGTGNEKLFF.